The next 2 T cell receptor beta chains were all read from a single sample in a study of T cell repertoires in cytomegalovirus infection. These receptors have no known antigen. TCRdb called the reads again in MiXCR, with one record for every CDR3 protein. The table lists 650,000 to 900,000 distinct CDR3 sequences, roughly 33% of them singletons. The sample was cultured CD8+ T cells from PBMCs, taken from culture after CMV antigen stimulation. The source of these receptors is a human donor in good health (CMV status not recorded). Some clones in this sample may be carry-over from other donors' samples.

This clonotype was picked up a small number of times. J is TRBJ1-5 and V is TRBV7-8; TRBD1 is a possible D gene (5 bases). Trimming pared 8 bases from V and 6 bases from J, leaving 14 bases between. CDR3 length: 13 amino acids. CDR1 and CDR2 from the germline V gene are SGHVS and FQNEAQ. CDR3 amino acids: CASGQAGTQPQHF. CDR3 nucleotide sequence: TGTGCCAGCGGTCAGGCGGGGACTCAGCCCCAGCATTTT.

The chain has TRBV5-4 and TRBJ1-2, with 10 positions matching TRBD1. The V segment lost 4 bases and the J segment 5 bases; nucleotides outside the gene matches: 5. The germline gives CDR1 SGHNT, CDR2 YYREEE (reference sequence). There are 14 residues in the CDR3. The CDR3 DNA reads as TGTGCCAGCAGCCAAAAGGGACAGGGGTATGGCTACACCTTC. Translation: CASSQKGQGYGYTF. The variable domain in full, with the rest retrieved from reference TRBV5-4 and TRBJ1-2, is ETGVTQSPTHLIKTRGQQVTLRCSSQSGHNTVSWYQQALGQGPQFIFQYYREEENGRGNFPPRFSGLQFPNYSSELNVNALELDDSALYLCASSQKGQGYGYTFGSGTRLTVV.